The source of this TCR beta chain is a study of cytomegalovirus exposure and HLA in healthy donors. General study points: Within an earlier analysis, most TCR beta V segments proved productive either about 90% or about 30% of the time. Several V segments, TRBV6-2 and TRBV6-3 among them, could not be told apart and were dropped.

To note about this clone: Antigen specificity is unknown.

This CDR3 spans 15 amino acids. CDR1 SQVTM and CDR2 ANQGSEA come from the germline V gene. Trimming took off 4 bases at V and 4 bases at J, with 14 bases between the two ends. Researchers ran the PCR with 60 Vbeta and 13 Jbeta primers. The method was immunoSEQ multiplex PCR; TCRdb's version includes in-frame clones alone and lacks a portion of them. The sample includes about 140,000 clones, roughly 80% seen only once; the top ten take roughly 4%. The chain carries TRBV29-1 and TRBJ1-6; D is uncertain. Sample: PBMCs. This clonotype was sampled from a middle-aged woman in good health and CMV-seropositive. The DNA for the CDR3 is TGCAGCGTTGGGGAGGGAACGGATTATAATTCACCCCTCCACTTT. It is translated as CSVGEGTDYNSPLHF.